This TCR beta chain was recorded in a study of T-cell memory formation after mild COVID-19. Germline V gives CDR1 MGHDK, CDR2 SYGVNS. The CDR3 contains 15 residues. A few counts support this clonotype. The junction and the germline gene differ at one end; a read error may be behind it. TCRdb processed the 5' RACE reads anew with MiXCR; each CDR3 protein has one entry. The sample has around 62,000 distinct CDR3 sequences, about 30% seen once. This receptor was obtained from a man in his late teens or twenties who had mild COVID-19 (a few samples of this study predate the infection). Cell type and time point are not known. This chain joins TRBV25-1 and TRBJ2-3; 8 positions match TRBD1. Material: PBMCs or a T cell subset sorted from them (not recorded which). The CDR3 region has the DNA TGTGCCAGCACCCACGGCCCTACCGGACAGGGCCGGGCATTTTTT. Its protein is CASTHGPTGQGRAFF. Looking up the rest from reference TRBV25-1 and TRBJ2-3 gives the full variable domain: EADIYQTPRYLVIGTGKKITLECSQTMGHDKMYWYQQDPGMELHLIHYSYGVNSTEKGDLSSESTVSRIRTEHFPLTLESARPSHTSQYLCASTHGPTGQGRAFFGPGTRLTVL.